These T cell receptor beta chains were read from a single sample in a study of T cell responses to AZD1222 COVID-19 vaccine. The repertoire was sequenced with immunoSEQ multiplex PCR; TCRdb's copy has only in-frame clones and lacks some. The data show 95,000 to 150,000 clones, with roughly 90% seen just once and under 3% held by the top ten. The sequencing used peripheral blood, collected 28 days after the second AZD1222 dose. Receptor source: an adult who received the AZD1222 COVID-19 vaccine. The CDR3 runs from the conserved cysteine through the conserved F or W. A D gene is named only where the DNA matches it firmly. Clone size is given for some rows only: seen once, a few or many times, or a class if the clone is expanded.

>NA|TRBV7-2|NA|TRBJ1-2
TGTGCCAGCAGCTTAGCAGGGGTCCTCTATGGCTACACCTTC
CASSLAGVLYGYTF
>NA|TRBV6-6|NA|TRBJ1-2
TGTGCCAGCAGCCCCCGGGGGGTTTTGGGCTTCTATGGCTACACCTTC
CASSPRGVLGFYGYTF
>NA|TRBV24-1|once|TRBJ2-4
TGTGCCACGGCCAGGTTTCCCAAAAACATTCAGTACTTC
CATARFPKNIQYF
>NA|TRBV7-9|NA|TRBJ1-1
TGTGCCAGCAGCTTAAAGGGGTGGCGGAATCTCAACACTGAAGCTTTCTTT
CASSLKGWRNLNTEAFF
>NA|TRBV19|NA|TRBJ2-6
TGTGCCAGTAGTATAGACTCTGGGGCCAACGTCCTGACTTTC
CASSIDSGANVLTF
>NA|TRBV9|NA|TRBJ1-5
TGTGCCAGCAACCCTGGGGGCAGCCCGAATCAGCCCCAGCATTTT
CASNPGGSPNQPQHF
>TRBD1|TRBV7-9|NA|TRBJ2-5
TGTGCCAGCAGCCCGACCGGGACAGGGGCCGAGACCCAGTACTTC
CASSPTGTGAETQYF
>NA|TRBV7-2|NA|TRBJ1-1
TGTGCCAGCAGCTTGGGGGGGAAGAACACTGAAGCTTTCTTT
CASSLGGKNTEAFF
>NA|TRBV6-5|NA|TRBJ1-1
TGTGCCAGCAATCCGGGCGCCGTCGGATCGGTTTTCTTT
CASNPGAVGSVFF
>NA|TRBV7-9|NA|TRBJ1-1
TGTGCCAGCAGCCTTCCTTTGGGGAACACTGAAGCTTTCTTT
CASSLPLGNTEAFF
>TRBD1|TRBV19|NA|TRBJ2-7
TGTGCCAGTAGCCGGACAGGCTACGAGCAGTACTTC
CASSRTGYEQYF
>NA|TRBV28|NA|TRBJ2-6
TGTGCCAGCAGTCGGACGTACTCTGGGGCCAACGTCCTGACTTTC
CASSRTYSGANVLTF
>TRBD1|TRBV6-5|NA|TRBJ1-1
TGTGCCAGCAGTTACCCCGCAGGGGGTCGAAACACTGAAGCTTTCTTT
CASSYPAGGRNTEAFF
>NA|TRBV3-1/TRBV3-2|NA|TRBJ1-4
TGTGCCAGCAGCCCTGGACACGGGGGTGAAAAACTGTTTTTT
CASSPGHGGEKLFF
>NA|TRBV15|NA|TRBJ2-7
TGTGCCACCAGCAGAGATTCCGGGACCAAACATCACTACGAGCAGTACTTC
CATSRDSGTKHHYEQYF
>NA|TRBV11-2|NA|TRBJ2-1
TGTGCCAGCGTCAGTGGGGTTGAGCAGTTCTTC
CASVSGVEQFF
>TRBD1|TRBV27|few|TRBJ2-2
TGTGCCAGCACCCCCACAAGACAGGGCGGCGACACCGGGGAGCTGTTTTTT
CASTPTRQGGDTGELFF
>NA|TRBV20-1|NA|TRBJ1-6
TGCAGTGCTAGTACAGGGAAGAATTCACCCCTCCACTTT
CSASTGKNSPLHF
>NA|TRBV11-3|NA|TRBJ2-1
TGTGCCAGCAGCTTAGGGTCGGACATCCCTGAGCAGTTCTTC
CASSLGSDIPEQFF
>NA|TRBV28|NA|TRBJ1-2
TGTGCCAGCAGTCAAGAGCGAGGCTACACCTTC
CASSQERGYTF
>TRBD1|TRBV9|NA|TRBJ2-3
TGTGCCAGCACCAGGGACAGCCAAAGCACAGATACGCAGTATTTT
CASTRDSQSTDTQYF
>TRBD1|TRBV7-8|NA|TRBJ1-5
TGTGCCAGCAGCTCCGACAGGGGGCTAAATCAGCCCCAGCATTTT
CASSSDRGLNQPQHF
>TRBD2|TRBV6-2/TRBV6-3|NA|TRBJ2-3
TGTGCCAGCAGTTCCGGGACTAGCGGGGGCACAGATACGCAGTATTTT
CASSSGTSGGTDTQYF
>NA|TRBV5-8|NA|TRBJ1-2
TGTGCCAGCAGCTTGGTTAACTATGGCTACACCTTC
CASSLVNYGYTF
>NA|TRBV25-1|once|TRBJ2-6
TGTGCCAGTACGACAGGCTCTGGGGCCAACGTCCTGACTTTC
CASTTGSGANVLTF
>NA|TRBV15|NA|TRBJ1-3
TGTGCCACCAGCAGAGCACCGAGGGGGGGAAACACCATATATTTT
CATSRAPRGGNTIYF
>TRBD1|TRBV5-5|NA|TRBJ1-6
TGTGCCAGCAGCTATCAACTACAGGGGGCTGTCTCACCCCTCCACTTT
CASSYQLQGAVSPLHF
>NA|TRBV19|NA|TRBJ2-5
TGTGCCAGTAACCAGGGGCGGGAAGAGACCCAGTACTTC
CASNQGREETQYF
>NA|TRBV9|NA|TRBJ1-4
TGTGCCAGCAGCCCGGGGGGTTTGAATGAAAAACTGTTTTTT
CASSPGGLNEKLFF
>TRBD1|TRBV2|once|TRBJ2-6
TGTGCCAGCAGGGACAGGGTCTCTGGGGCCAACGTCCTGACTTTC
CASRDRVSGANVLTF
>NA|TRBV20-1|few|TRBJ2-7
TGCAGTGCTATGACAGTTTACGAGCAGTACTTC
CSAMTVYEQYF
>TRBD1|TRBV27|NA|TRBJ1-5
TGTGCCAGCAGTCCCGGGACAGGTTCAGATCAGCCCCAGCATTTT
CASSPGTGSDQPQHF
>NA|TRBV14|NA|TRBJ1-5
TGTGCCAGCAGCCGGGGAGGCACGGAGCCCCAGCATTTT
CASSRGGTEPQHF
>NA|TRBV5-6|NA|TRBJ2-1
TGTGCCAGCAGCTTGGGGCTGGGCAACAATGAGCAGTTCTTC
CASSLGLGNNEQFF
>TRBD1|TRBV2|NA|TRBJ2-5
TGTGCCAGCATGAAACAGGGGGCTCTGGAGACCCAGTACTTC
CASMKQGALETQYF
>TRBD1|TRBV7-2|NA|TRBJ1-2
TGTGCCAGCAGCCTTTCGACAGGGGGTCCCTATGGCTACACCTTC
CASSLSTGGPYGYTF
>TRBD1|TRBV27|NA|TRBJ2-7
TGTGCCAGCAGTTTCCGAGGACAGGGGGCTACCCACGAGCAGTACTTC
CASSFRGQGATHEQYF
>NA|TRBV5-1|NA|TRBJ2-5
TGCGCCAGCAGCTTGGTCGGGACGGAGACCCAGTACTTC
CASSLVGTETQYF
>NA|TRBV19|NA|TRBJ1-5
TGTGCCAGTCGGGGGATCAGGGCAGCCCAGCATTTT
CASRGIRAAQHF
>TRBD1|TRBV2|once|TRBJ1-2
TGTGCCAGCCATCGGACAGGGACTATTGGCTACACCTTC
CASHRTGTIGYTF
>NA|TRBV28|once|TRBJ1-6
TGTGCCAGCTCGCCCAGGGGTGCGTCCTATAATTCACCCCTCCACTTT
CASSPRGASYNSPLHF